This TCR beta chain was identified in a study of human T cells and chemical hapten exposure. About the research overall: The study sensitized with 2% DPC on an approximately 2 cm by approximately 2 cm patch of upper inner arm skin. Whole-study findings and limits: Unchanged with DPC sensitization were TCRs above 1 in 1000 frequency. In the PT1 data, expanded TCR counts showed a positive correlation with patch test score.

TCRdb re-derived calls from the RACE reads in MiXCR, one entry per CDR3 protein. This table holds 38,000 or so distinct CDR3 sequences, roughly 9.5% found once. Germline V gene lookup returns CDR1 MNHEY and CDR2 SMNVEV (reference sequence). This CDR3 has 15 residues. V shed 5 bases, J shed 4 bases, and the junction held 6 bases outside the gene matches. This clonotype has at least ten counts. Antigen specificity is unknown. Stated time point: patch test 3, about 24 weeks after DPC sensitization. The sample's treatment: therapeutic diphenylcyclopropenone sensitization with weekly scalp DPC. Unfractionated whole blood yielded total RNA.

This sequence was found in a man aged 50 to 59 with alopecia areata. Some clones in this sample may be carry-over from other donors' samples. The sequencing here drew on whole blood, taken in connection with sensitization to the hapten diphenylcyclopropenone (DPC). The chain joins TRBV27 to TRBJ1-2; 11 nucleotides agree with TRBD1. CDR3 DNA: TGTGCCAGCAGTACGGACAGGGGGCGAGGCTATGGCTACACCTTC. Its protein product is CASSTDRGRGYGYTF.